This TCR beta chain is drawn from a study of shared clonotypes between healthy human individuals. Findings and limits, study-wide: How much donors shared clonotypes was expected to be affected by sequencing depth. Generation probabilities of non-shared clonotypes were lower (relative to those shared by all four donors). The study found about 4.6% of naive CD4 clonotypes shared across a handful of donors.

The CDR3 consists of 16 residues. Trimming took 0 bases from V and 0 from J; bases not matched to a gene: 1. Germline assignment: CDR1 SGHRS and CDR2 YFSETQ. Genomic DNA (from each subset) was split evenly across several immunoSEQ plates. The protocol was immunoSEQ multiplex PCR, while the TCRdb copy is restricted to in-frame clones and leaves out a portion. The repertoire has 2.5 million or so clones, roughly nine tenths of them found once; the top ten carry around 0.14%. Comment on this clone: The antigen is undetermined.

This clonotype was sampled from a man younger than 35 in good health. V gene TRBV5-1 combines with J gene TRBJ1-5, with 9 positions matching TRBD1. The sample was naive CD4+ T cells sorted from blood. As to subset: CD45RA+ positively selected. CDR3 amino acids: CASSLGDRASNQPQHF. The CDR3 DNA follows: TGCGCCAGCAGCTTGGGGGACAGGGCTAGCAATCAGCCCCAGCATTTT. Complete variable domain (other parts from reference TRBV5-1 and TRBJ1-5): KAGVTQTPRYLIKTRGQQVTLSCSPISGHRSVSWYQQTPGQGLQFLFEYFSETQRNKGNFPGRFSGRQFSNSRSEMNVSTLELGDSALYLCASSLGDRASNQPQHFGDGTRLSIL.